This T cell receptor (beta chain) appears in the sequencing data of a study of shared clonotypes between healthy human individuals. Regarding the study as a whole: Estimated richness was generally greater in naive than memory subsets.

CDR1 MDHEN and CDR2 SYDVKM come from the germline V gene. V lost 3 bases and J lost 3; bases outside the gene matches: 5. The CDR3 runs 14 residues. Naive CD8 cells were CD45RO-negative, positively selected for CCR7, excluding terminally differentiated effector memory CD45RA+ cells. Details on this clone: Its target is unknown.

The assay was immunoSEQ multiplex PCR, and TCRdb's table has in-frame clones only and misses some. This table holds around 550,000 clones, around 95% found once. This chain links TRBV28 with TRBJ2-7, with 7 bases that match TRBD1. Sequencing was performed on naive CD8+ T cells sorted from blood. The clonotype comes from a woman aged 30 to 39 in good health. CDR3 in DNA: TGTGCCAGCAGTTTTAGGGGACAGAACTACGAGCAGTACTTC. Translating gives CASSFRGQNYEQYF. The entire variable domain, with the rest obtained from reference TRBV28 and TRBJ2-7, is as follows: DVKVTQSSRYLVKRTGEKVFLECVQDMDHENMFWYRQDPGLGLRLIYFSYDVKMKEKGDIPEGYSVSREKKERFSLILESASTNQTSMYLCASSFRGQNYEQYFGPGTRLTVT.